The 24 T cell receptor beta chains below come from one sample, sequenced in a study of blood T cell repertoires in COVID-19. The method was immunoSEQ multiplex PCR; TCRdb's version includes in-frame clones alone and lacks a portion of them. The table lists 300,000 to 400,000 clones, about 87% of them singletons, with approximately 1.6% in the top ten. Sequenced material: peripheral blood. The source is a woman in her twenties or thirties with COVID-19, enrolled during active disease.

CDR3 sequence (DNA): TGTGCCAGCAGCCGCCTCGGCGGGGGAGCGAACACTGAAGCTTTCTTT. It translates to CASSRLGGGANTEAFF. The chain uses TRBV3-1 (or the pseudogene TRBV3-2) and TRBJ1-1, with a weak D call TRBD1 (5 bases). Germline CDR1 reads LGHDT; CDR2 reads YNNKEL (reference sequence). Trimming stripped 4 bases from V and 1 base from J, with 16 bases between. CDR3 size: 16 residues.

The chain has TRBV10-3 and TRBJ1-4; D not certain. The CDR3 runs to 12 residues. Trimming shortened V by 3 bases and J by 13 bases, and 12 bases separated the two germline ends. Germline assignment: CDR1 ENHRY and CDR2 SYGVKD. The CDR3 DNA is TGTGCCATCAGTGAAGGAGGGAGCTTACTGTTTTTT. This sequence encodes CAISEGGSLLFF.

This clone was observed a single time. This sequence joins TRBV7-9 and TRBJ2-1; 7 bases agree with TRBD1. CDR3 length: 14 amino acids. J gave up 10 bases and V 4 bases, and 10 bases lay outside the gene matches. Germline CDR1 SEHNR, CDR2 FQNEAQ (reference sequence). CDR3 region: CASSSRQGQGEQFF. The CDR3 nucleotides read TGTGCCAGCAGCTCCCGACAGGGACAAGGGGAGCAGTTCTTC.

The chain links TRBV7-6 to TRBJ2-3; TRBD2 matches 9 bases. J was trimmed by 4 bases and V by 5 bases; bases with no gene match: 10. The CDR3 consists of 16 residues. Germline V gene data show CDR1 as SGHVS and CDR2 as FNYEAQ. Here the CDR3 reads CASSRGGGGAADTQYF. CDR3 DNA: TGTGCCAGCAGCAGGGGCGGCGGGGGGGCCGCAGATACGCAGTATTTT.

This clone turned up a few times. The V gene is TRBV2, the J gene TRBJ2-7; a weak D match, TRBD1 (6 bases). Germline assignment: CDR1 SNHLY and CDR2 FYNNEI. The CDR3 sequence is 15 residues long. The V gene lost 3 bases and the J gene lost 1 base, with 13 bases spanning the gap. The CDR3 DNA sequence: TGTGCCAGCAGTGATTCCCGGACAGTGTCCTACGAGCAGTACTTC. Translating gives CASSDSRTVSYEQYF.

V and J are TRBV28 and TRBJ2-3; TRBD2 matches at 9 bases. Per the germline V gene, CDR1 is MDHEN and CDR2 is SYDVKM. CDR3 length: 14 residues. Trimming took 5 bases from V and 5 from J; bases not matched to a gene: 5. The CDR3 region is CASSLSGGRDTQYF. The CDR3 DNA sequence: TGTGCCAGCAGTCTTAGCGGGGGACGAGATACGCAGTATTTT.

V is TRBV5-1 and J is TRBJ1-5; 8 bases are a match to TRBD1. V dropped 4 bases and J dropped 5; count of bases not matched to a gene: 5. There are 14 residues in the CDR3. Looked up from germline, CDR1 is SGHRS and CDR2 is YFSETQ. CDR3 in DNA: TGCGCCAGCAGCCCAGGGGGCGCGGATCAGCCCCAGCATTTT. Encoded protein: CASSPGGADQPQHF.

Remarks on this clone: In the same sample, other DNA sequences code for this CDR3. CDR3 coding DNA: TGTGCCAGCAGCTTGGGGACAGGGAACACTGAAGCTTTCTTT. The encoded protein is CASSLGTGNTEAFF. The V and J genes are TRBV7-8 and TRBJ1-1; TRBD1 matches at 8 bases. The CDR3 contains 14 residues. With V trimmed by 3 bases and J by 1 base, 1 base remained unmatched. The germline V gene encodes CDR1 SGHVS and CDR2 FQNEAQ.

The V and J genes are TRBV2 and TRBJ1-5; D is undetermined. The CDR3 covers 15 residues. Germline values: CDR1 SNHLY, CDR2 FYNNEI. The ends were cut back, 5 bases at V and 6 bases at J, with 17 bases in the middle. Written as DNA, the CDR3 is TGTGCCAGCAGTCTCCGGGTGATAAAACGTCAGCCCCAGCATTTT. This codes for CASSLRVIKRQPQHF.

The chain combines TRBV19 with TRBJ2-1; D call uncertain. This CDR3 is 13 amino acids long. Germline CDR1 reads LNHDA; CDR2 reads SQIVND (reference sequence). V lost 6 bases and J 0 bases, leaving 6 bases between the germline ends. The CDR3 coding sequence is TGTGCCAGTAGCCCCTTCTCCTACAATGAGCAGTTCTTC. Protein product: CASSPFSYNEQFF.

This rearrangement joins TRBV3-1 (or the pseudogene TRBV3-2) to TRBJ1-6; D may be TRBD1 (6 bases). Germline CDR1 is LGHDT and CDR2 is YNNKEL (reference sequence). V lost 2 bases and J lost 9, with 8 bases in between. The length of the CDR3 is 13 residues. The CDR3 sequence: CASSQRGSSPLHF. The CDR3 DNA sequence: TGTGCCAGCAGCCAAAGGGGGAGTTCACCCCTCCACTTT.

CDR3: CASSRGPNEKLFF. CDR3 nucleotides: TGTGCCAGCTCGCGGGGGCCTAATGAAAAACTGTTTTTT. This chain connects TRBV6-5 to TRBJ1-4; the D gene is possibly TRBD1 (6 bases). The CDR3 runs to 13 residues. Trimming removed 8 bases at V and 3 bases at J, with 10 bases between. In germline, CDR1 is MNHEY, CDR2 SVGAGI.

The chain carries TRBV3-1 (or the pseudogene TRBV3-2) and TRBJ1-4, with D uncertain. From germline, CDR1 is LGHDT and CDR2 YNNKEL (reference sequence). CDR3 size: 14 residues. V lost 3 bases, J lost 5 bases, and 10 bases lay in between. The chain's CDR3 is CASSQNRPNEKLFF. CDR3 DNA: TGTGCCAGCAGCCAGAACAGACCAAATGAAAAACTGTTTTTT.

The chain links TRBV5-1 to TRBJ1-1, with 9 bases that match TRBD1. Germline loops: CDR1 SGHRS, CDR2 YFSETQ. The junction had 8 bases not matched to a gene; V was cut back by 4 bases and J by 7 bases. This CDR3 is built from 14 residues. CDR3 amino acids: CASSPPDRGNEAFF. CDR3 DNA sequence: TGCGCCAGCAGCCCGCCGGACAGGGGAAATGAAGCTTTCTTT. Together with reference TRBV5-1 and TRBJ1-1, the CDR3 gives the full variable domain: KAGVTQTPRYLIKTRGQQVTLSCSPISGHRSVSWYQQTPGQGLQFLFEYFSETQRNKGNFPGRFSGRQFSNSRSEMNVSTLELGDSALYLCASSPPDRGNEAFFGQGTRLTVV.

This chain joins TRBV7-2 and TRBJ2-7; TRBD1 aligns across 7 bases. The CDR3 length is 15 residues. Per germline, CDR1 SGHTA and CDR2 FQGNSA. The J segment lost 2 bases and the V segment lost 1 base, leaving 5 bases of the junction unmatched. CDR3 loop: CASSLETGRTYEQYF. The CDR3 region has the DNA TGTGCCAGCAGCTTAGAGACAGGGCGCACCTACGAGCAGTACTTC.

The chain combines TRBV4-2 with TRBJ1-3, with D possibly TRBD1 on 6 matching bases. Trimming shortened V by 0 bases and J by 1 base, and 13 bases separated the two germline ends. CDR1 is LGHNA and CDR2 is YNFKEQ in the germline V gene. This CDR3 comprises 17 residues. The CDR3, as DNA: TGTGCCAGCAGCCAAGATCAGGGGTCCTCATCTGGAAACACCATATATTTT. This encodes CASSQDQGSSSGNTIYF.

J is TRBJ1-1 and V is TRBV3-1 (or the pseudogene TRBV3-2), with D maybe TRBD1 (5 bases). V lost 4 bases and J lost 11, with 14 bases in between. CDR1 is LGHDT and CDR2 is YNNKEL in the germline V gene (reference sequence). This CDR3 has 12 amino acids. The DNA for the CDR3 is TGTGCCAGCAGCCTCCGGGGGGGAGACGCTTTCTTT. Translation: CASSLRGGDAFF.

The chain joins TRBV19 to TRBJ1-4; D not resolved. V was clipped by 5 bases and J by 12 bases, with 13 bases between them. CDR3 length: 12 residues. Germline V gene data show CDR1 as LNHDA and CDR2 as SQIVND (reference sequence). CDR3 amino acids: CASSYLRGELFF. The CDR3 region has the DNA TGTGCCAGTAGTTATCTCCGGGGAGAACTGTTTTTT.

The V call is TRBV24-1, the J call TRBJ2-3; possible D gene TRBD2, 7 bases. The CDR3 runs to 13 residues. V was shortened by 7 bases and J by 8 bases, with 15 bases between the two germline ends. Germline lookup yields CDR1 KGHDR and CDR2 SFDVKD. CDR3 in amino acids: CATRYREGGTQYF. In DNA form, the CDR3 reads TGTGCCACCAGGTACAGGGAGGGGGGTACGCAGTATTTT.

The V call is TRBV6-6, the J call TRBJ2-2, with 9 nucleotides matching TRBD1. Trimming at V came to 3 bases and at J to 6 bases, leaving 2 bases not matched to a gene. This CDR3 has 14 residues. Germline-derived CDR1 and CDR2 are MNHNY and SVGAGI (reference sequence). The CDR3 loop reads CASSYGQGSGELFF. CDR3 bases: TGTGCCAGCAGTTATGGACAGGGGTCCGGGGAGCTGTTTTTT.

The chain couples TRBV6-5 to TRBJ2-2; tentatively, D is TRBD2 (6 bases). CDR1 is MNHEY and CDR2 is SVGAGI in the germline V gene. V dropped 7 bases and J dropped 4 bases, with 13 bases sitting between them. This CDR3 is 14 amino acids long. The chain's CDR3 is CASKVGGSTGELFF. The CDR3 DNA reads TGTGCCAGCAAGGTTGGAGGGAGCACCGGGGAGCTGTTTTTT.

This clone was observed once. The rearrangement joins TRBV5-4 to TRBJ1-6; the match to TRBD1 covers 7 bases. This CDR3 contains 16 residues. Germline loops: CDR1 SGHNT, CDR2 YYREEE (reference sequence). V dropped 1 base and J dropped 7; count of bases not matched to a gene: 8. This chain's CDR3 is CASSLSLTGLNSPLHF. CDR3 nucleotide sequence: TGTGCCAGCAGCTTGAGTTTGACAGGGCTAAATTCACCCCTCCACTTT.

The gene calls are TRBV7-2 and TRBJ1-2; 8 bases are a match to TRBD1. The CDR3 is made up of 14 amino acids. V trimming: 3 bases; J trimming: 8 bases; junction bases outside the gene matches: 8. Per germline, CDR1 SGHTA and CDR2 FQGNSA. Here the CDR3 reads CASSLAGGFGGYTF. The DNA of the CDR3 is TGTGCCAGCAGCTTGGCAGGGGGCTTTGGAGGCTACACCTTC.

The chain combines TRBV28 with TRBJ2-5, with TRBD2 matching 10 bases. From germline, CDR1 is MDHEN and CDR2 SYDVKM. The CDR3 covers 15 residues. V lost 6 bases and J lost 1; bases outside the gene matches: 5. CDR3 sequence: CASSFSGGTQETQYF. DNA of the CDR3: TGTGCCAGCAGCTTTAGCGGGGGGACCCAAGAGACCCAGTACTTC. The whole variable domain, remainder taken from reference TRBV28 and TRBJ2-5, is DVKVTQSSRYLVKRTGEKVFLECVQDMDHENMFWYRQDPGLGLRLIYFSYDVKMKEKGDIPEGYSVSREKKERFSLILESASTNQTSMYLCASSFSGGTQETQYFGPGTRLLVL.